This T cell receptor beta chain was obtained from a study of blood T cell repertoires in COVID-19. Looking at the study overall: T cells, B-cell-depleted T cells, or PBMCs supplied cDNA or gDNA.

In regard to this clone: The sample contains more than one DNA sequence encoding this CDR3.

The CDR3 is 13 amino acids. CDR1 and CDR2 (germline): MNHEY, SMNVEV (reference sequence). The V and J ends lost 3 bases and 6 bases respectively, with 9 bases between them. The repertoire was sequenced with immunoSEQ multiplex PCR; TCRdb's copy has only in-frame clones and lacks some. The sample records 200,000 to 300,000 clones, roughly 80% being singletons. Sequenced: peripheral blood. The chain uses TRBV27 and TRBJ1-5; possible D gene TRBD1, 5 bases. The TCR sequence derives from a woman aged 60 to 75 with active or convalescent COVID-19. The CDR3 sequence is CASSLGGFQPQHF. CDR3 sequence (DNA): TGTGCCAGCAGTTTGGGGGGGTTTCAGCCCCAGCATTTT.